The text below deals with one T cell receptor beta chain. The CDR3 runs 15 residues. The germline V gene has CDR1 MGHRA and CDR2 YSYEKL. The V segment lost 7 bases and the J segment 4 bases; nucleotides outside the gene matches: 8. Sequencing was performed with immunoSEQ multiplex PCR; in TCRdb, only in-frame clones are kept and a portion is missing. This table has fewer than 350,000 clones, roughly 93% appearing once. The entry originates in a study of blood T cell repertoires in COVID-19. Study-wide background: Sites in the United States, Italy and Spain provided acute and convalescent COVID-19 samples. PBMCs, B-cell-depleted T cells, or T cells were the source of the cDNA or gDNA that made up the material.

The material sequenced was PBMCs or T cells enriched from blood (not recorded which). The receptor's source is a woman in her forties with acute COVID-19. The chain uses TRBV4-1 and TRBJ2-1, with 9 nucleotides matching TRBD2. The CDR3 DNA sequence: TGCGCCAGCACATATAGCGGGGGCGCGTACAATGAGCAGTTCTTC. It is translated as CASTYSGGAYNEQFF.